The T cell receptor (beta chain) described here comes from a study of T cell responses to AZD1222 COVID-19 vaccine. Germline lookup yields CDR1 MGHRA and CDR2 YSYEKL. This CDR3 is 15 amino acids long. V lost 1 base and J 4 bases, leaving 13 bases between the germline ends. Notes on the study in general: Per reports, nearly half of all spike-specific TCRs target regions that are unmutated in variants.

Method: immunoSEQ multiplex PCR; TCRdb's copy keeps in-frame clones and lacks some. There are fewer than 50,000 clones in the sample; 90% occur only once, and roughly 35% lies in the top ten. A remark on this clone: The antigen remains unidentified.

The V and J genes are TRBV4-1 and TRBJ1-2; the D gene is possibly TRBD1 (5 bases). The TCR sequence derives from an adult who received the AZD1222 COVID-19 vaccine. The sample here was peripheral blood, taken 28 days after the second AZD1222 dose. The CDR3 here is CASSQGNRPLYGYTF. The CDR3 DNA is TGCGCCAGCAGCCAAGGAAACAGGCCCCTCTATGGCTACACCTTC.